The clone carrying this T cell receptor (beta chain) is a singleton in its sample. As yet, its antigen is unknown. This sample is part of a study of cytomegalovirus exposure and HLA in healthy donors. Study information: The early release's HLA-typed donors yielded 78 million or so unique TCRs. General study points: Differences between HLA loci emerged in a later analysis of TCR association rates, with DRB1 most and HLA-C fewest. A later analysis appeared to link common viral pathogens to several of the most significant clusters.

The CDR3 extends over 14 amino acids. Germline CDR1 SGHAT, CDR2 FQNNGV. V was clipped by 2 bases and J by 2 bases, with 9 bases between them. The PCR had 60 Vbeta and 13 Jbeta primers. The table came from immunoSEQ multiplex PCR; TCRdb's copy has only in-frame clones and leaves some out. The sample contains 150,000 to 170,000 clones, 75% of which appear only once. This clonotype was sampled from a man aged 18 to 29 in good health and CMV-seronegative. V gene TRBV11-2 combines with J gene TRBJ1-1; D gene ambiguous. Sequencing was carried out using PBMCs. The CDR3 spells CASSLSRGNTEAFF. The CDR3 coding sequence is TGTGCCAGCAGCTTATCCCGGGGTAACACTGAAGCTTTCTTT.